What follows are 18 T cell receptor beta chains derived from one specimen sequenced in a study of response to subunit inactivated influenza vaccine. Using its own MiXCR run on the RT-PCR reads, TCRdb lists one record per CDR3 protein. The sample shows 450,000 to 600,000 distinct CDR3 sequences, more than 15% of them seen only once. The source was CD4+ T cells sorted from PBMCs, collected around 2 years after vaccination. The source is a man between 50 and 75 years old who received an inactivated influenza vaccine.

This clonotype has just a few counts. The chain has TRBV6-2 or TRBV6-3 and TRBJ2-7; 7 nucleotides match TRBD1. The V gene end was trimmed by 6 bases and the J gene end by 3 bases; junction bases not matched to a gene: 8. This CDR3 region has 14 residues. Germline values: CDR1 MNHEY, CDR2 SVGEGT. The CDR3 here is CASRLRGQNYEQYF. Written as DNA, the CDR3 is TGTGCCAGCAGACTACGGGGACAGAACTACGAGCAGTACTTC.

This clonotype was seen only a few times. This sequence joins TRBV6-2 or TRBV6-3 and TRBJ2-2; the match to TRBD2 covers 7 bases. CDR1 is MNHEY, CDR2 SVGEGT, per germline. J gave up 0 bases and V 6 bases, and 4 bases lay outside the gene matches. This CDR3 is 15 amino acids long. As DNA, the CDR3 is TGTGCCAGCAGCAAGCGGGGAACGAACACCGGGGAGCTGTTTTTT. This sequence encodes CASSKRGTNTGELFF.

This clonotype has ten or more counts. The chain employs TRBV12-3 or TRBV12-4 and TRBJ2-3; the match to TRBD2 covers 8 bases. The CDR3 covers 14 residues. V gave up 7 bases and J gave up 1 base; unmatched junction bases: 4. The CDR3 DNA sequence: TGTGCCAGCAAGGCACTAGCGGGCACAGATACGCAGTATTTT. Its translation is CASKALAGTDTQYF.

This clonotype was found a few times. The chain has TRBV10-3 and TRBJ2-7, with unresolved D. The CDR3 covers 15 residues. Trimming pared 3 bases from V and 2 bases from J, leaving 14 bases between. CDR1 is ENHRY and CDR2 is SYGVKD in the germline V gene. In DNA form, the CDR3 reads TGTGCCATCAGTGACAGTACGGCCAGTCCCTACGAGCAGTACTTC. It specifies CAISDSTASPYEQYF.

The CDR3 loop is CASSFVTGIPRSEQYF. The CDR3 region has the DNA TGTGCCAGCAGCTTCGTCACAGGGATCCCCCGATCCGAGCAGTACTTC. This rearrangement joins TRBV7-2 to TRBJ2-7; tentatively, D is TRBD1 (6 bases). Germline V CDR1 and CDR2: SGHTA, FQGNSA. V lost 3 bases and J 6 bases, leaving 21 bases between the germline ends. The CDR3 runs to 16 residues.

The chain couples TRBV4-3 to TRBJ2-1; the D gene is possibly TRBD2 (6 bases). CDR3 length equals 15 residues. Germline CDR1 and CDR2: LGHNA and YSLEER. Between the trimmed V and J ends, which lost 0 bases and 9 bases, there was a span of 15 bases. In nucleotides, the CDR3 is TGCGCCAGCAGCCAAGACCCGGGACTGCCGCGTGAGCAGTTCTTC. Protein: CASSQDPGLPREQFF.

The V call is TRBV27, the J call TRBJ2-6; no firm D call. Trimming removed 6 bases at V and 0 bases at J, with 9 bases between. Germline CDR1 and CDR2: MNHEY and SMNVEV (reference sequence). The length of the CDR3 is 15 residues. The CDR3 protein is CASRPLFSGANVLTF. The CDR3 nucleotides read TGTGCCAGCAGGCCGCTTTTCTCTGGGGCCAACGTCCTGACTTTC. Based on the CDR3 plus reference TRBV27 and TRBJ2-6, the full variable domain is EAQVTQNPRYLITVTGKKLTVTCSQNMNHEYMSWYRQDPGLGLRQIYYSMNVEVTDKGDVPEGYKVSRKEKRNFPLILESPSPNQTSLYFCASRPLFSGANVLTFGAGSRLTVL.

Only a few counts were recorded for this clonotype. This chain links TRBV4-1 with TRBJ1-4, with 9 bases lining up with TRBD1. The CDR3 contains 16 residues. The J segment lost 6 bases and the V segment lost 3 bases, leaving 8 bases of the junction unmatched. Looked up from germline, CDR1 is MGHRA and CDR2 is YSYEKL. CDR3 protein: CASSQTRDRDYEKLFF. The CDR3 region has the DNA TGCGCCAGCAGCCAGACCCGGGACAGGGACTATGAAAAACTGTTTTTT.

This clonotype was found a few times. The V gene is TRBV15, the J gene TRBJ1-5; D might be TRBD1 (5 bases). The CDR3 runs to 16 residues. The V end lost 0 bases, the J end lost 9 bases, and 18 bases lay between the germline ends. The germline V gene encodes CDR1 LNHNV and CDR2 YYDKDF (reference sequence). The CDR3 DNA sequence: TGTGCCACCAGCAGAGATCCAGGGACGGTCGCCGGGCCCCAGCATTTT. This encodes CATSRDPGTVAGPQHF.

J is TRBJ1-1 and V is TRBV19; D gene unclear. Trimming removed 1 base from V and 1 base from J, with 4 bases in between. Germline loops: CDR1 LNHDA, CDR2 SQIVND (reference sequence). This CDR3 is built from 13 residues. CDR3 sequence (DNA): TGTGCCAGTAGTATAGGCTCGAACACTGAAGCTTTCTTT. This translates into CASSIGSNTEAFF.

The chain couples TRBV6-1 to TRBJ2-2; 9 nucleotides match TRBD1. Unmatched junction bases numbered 14, after V lost 9 bases and J lost 6 bases. Germline V gene sequence: CDR1 MNHNS, CDR2 SASEGT. The CDR3 has 16 residues. The CDR3 DNA follows: TGTGCCAGTCGAAACCCCGGGACAGGGAGTTCCGGGGAGCTGTTTTTT. It yields the protein CASRNPGTGSSGELFF.

This clonotype was detected a few times. V usage is TRBV29-1 and J usage is TRBJ2-2; the match to TRBD1 covers 7 bases. Germline CDR1 is SQVTM and CDR2 is ANQGSEA. The CDR3 consists of 14 residues. J lost 1 base, V lost 6 bases, and 5 bases had no gene match. The CDR3 DNA reads TGCAGCGTCCGGGACAGATTGAACACCGGGGAGCTGTTTTTT. This sequence encodes CSVRDRLNTGELFF.

This chain joins TRBV6-5 and TRBJ2-7; TRBD2 agrees at 10 bases. Trimming removed 2 bases from V and 6 bases from J; junction bases left unmatched: 7. This CDR3 comprises 15 residues. Per germline, CDR1 MNHEY and CDR2 SVGAGI. The DNA for the CDR3 is TGTGCCAGCAGTTACCGAGCGGGGGGGCCTGGCGAGCAGTACTTC. Protein: CASSYRAGGPGEQYF.

This clonotype was found a few times. The V and J genes are TRBV6-2 or TRBV6-3 and TRBJ2-1; 8 bases agree with TRBD1. This CDR3 spans 15 amino acids. V was clipped by 10 bases and J by 6 bases; unmatched bases: 14. Germline V CDR1 and CDR2: MNHEY, SVGEGT. CDR3 coding DNA: TGTGCCACTAAAAAGGACAGGGTGAGGGGCAATGAGCAGTTCTTC. Protein sequence: CATKKDRVRGNEQFF.

The chain uses TRBV5-1 and TRBJ2-2, with D perhaps TRBD1 (5 bases). The germline V and J ends were trimmed by 4 bases and 4 bases, with 17 bases remaining between them. Per germline, CDR1 SGHRS and CDR2 YFSETQ. The CDR3 totals 16 residues. Here the CDR3 reads CASSIGHTRATGELFF. The CDR3 region has the DNA TGCGCCAGCAGCATAGGACATACCAGAGCCACCGGGGAGCTGTTTTTT.

This clonotype was seen repeatedly, ten times or more. V and J are TRBV20-1 and TRBJ1-5, with D perhaps matching TRBD1 (6 bases). Germline CDR1 is DFQATT and CDR2 is SNEGSKA (reference sequence). This CDR3 spans 14 amino acids. The germline V and J ends were trimmed by 3 bases and 2 bases, with 11 bases remaining between them. The CDR3 loop reads CSARPPGGNQPQHF. CDR3 nucleotides: TGCAGTGCTAGGCCCCCAGGGGGCAATCAGCCCCAGCATTTT.

The gene calls are TRBV7-8 and TRBJ2-7; 10 bases fit TRBD2. The CDR3 runs to 15 residues. Per the germline V gene, CDR1 is SGHVS and CDR2 is FQNEAQ. J was trimmed by 2 bases and V by 5 bases; bases with no gene match: 6. The CDR3 protein is CASSRTSGEPYEQYF. As DNA, the CDR3 is TGTGCCAGCAGCCGTACTAGCGGGGAACCCTACGAGCAGTACTTC.

The rearrangement uses TRBV5-1 and TRBJ2-2, with TRBD1 matching 9 bases. The CDR3 is 15 residues long. V lost 2 bases and J lost 6; bases outside the gene matches: 5. Germline CDR1 and CDR2: SGHRS and YFSETQ. As DNA, the CDR3 is TGCGCCAGCAGCTTAAGGACAGGGGTGGCCGGGGAGCTGTTTTTT. Its protein is CASSLRTGVAGELFF.